The rows below give T cell receptor beta chains drawn from one sample of a study of T cell repertoires in cytomegalovirus infection. TCRdb redid the calling of the reads with MiXCR, one entry per CDR3 protein. The table lists approximately 910,000 distinct CDR3 sequences, approximately 30% of them singletons. The antigens for these receptors are not known. Sequences were derived from cultured CD8+ T cells from PBMCs, sampled from culture after CMV antigen stimulation. The receptors stem from a human donor in good health (CMV status not recorded). Some clones in this sample may be carry-over from other donors' samples. Both conserved end residues are part of each CDR3. The order of the fields is V gene, clone size, D gene, J gene, CDR3 DNA, CDR3 protein. D genes are given only for firm matches. Only some rows state a clone size, as once, few, many or a class for expanded clones.

v_gene: TRBV7-9
abundance: few
d_gene: NA
j_gene: TRBJ1-1
CDR3nt: TGTGCCAGCCTCCTGGGGAACACTGAAGCTTTCTTT
CDR3aa: CASLLGNTEAFF

v_gene: TRBV12-3/TRBV12-4
abundance: NA
d_gene: NA
j_gene: TRBJ1-6
CDR3nt: TGTGCCAGCAGTCCGGTTCGCTATAATTCACCCCTCCACTTT
CDR3aa: CASSPVRYNSPLHF

v_gene: TRBV6-5
abundance: few
d_gene: TRBD1
j_gene: TRBJ2-3
CDR3nt: TGTGCCAGCAGTTCCCCCTTTCGGACAGGGTCCGATACGCAGTATTTT
CDR3aa: CASSSPFRTGSDTQYF

v_gene: TRBV7-6
abundance: NA
d_gene: NA
j_gene: TRBJ1-5
CDR3nt: TGTGCCAGCAGCATGACAGTGAGCAATCAGCCCCAGCATTTT
CDR3aa: CASSMTVSNQPQHF

v_gene: TRBV28
abundance: few
d_gene: TRBD2
j_gene: TRBJ2-1
CDR3nt: TGTGCCAGCAGTGCTCCGGGACTAGCGGACTACAATGAGCAGTTCTTC
CDR3aa: CASSAPGLADYNEQFF

v_gene: TRBV7-6
abundance: NA
d_gene: NA
j_gene: TRBJ2-2
CDR3nt: TGTGCCGTACAGGGTAGGAACACCGGGGAGCTGTTTTTT
CDR3aa: CAVQGRNTGELFF

v_gene: TRBV24-1
abundance: NA
d_gene: NA
j_gene: TRBJ1-2
CDR3nt: TGTGCCACCAGTGATTTGGACGCCTCACCAAATGGCTACACCTTC
CDR3aa: CATSDLDASPNGYTF

v_gene: TRBV7-4
abundance: NA
d_gene: TRBD1
j_gene: TRBJ1-5
CDR3nt: TGTGCCAGCAGCTTAGGGGGGACAGGGGTAAGCGGTCAGCCCCAGCATTTT
CDR3aa: CASSLGGTGVSGQPQHF

v_gene: TRBV27
abundance: NA
d_gene: TRBD1
j_gene: TRBJ2-7
CDR3nt: TGTGCCAGCAGTCCCGGACAGGGATTCGACGAGCAGTACTTC
CDR3aa: CASSPGQGFDEQYF

v_gene: TRBV9
abundance: NA
d_gene: TRBD2
j_gene: TRBJ2-5
CDR3nt: TGTGCCAGCAGCGTAGTGGATAGCGGGGTCGAGTACTTC
CDR3aa: CASSVVDSGVEYF

v_gene: TRBV27
abundance: NA
d_gene: TRBD1
j_gene: TRBJ2-3
CDR3nt: TGTGCCAGCAGATCGACCGGGACAGGGAGGGATACGCAGTATTTT
CDR3aa: CASRSTGTGRDTQYF

v_gene: TRBV3-1
abundance: NA
d_gene: TRBD2
j_gene: TRBJ2-3
CDR3nt: TGTGCCAGCAGCCACCCCACTAGCGGGGGTGCTAGCACAGATACGCAGTATTTT
CDR3aa: CASSHPTSGGASTDTQYF

v_gene: TRBV12-3/TRBV12-4
abundance: few
d_gene: NA
j_gene: TRBJ2-1
CDR3nt: TGTGCCAGCCAATGGGGAAATGAGCAGTTCTTC
CDR3aa: CASQWGNEQFF

v_gene: TRBV19
abundance: NA
d_gene: TRBD2
j_gene: TRBJ2-2
CDR3nt: TGTGCCAGTAAGGCTAGCGGGTATACCGACCGGGAGCTGTTTTTT
CDR3aa: CASKASGYTDRELFF

v_gene: TRBV19
abundance: few
d_gene: NA
j_gene: TRBJ2-1
CDR3nt: TGTGCCAGTAGTATTACAGGTTCTGCTTCCTACAATGAGCAGTTCTTC
CDR3aa: CASSITGSASYNEQFF

v_gene: TRBV6-2/TRBV6-3
abundance: few
d_gene: NA
j_gene: TRBJ2-7
CDR3nt: TGTGCCAGCAGTTACTCTTCCGCAAAACCCTCCTACGAGCAGTACTTC
CDR3aa: CASSYSSAKPSYEQYF

v_gene: TRBV5-3
abundance: NA
d_gene: NA
j_gene: TRBJ2-7
CDR3nt: TGTGCCAGCACCGATGGTGCGCGGCCCCTCTTC
CDR3aa: CASTDGARPLF

v_gene: TRBV3-1
abundance: NA
d_gene: NA
j_gene: TRBJ2-2
CDR3nt: TGTGCCAGCAGCCAAGATCAACGGCCTTTTCCCGGGGAGCTGTTTTTT
CDR3aa: CASSQDQRPFPGELFF

v_gene: TRBV20-1
abundance: many
d_gene: NA
j_gene: TRBJ1-1
CDR3nt: TGCAGCGCCCGGTGGGCCGGACAGTTGGCCGGGGGGCCCACTGAAGCTTTCTTT
CDR3aa: CSARWAGQLAGGPTEAFF

v_gene: TRBV25-1
abundance: NA
d_gene: NA
j_gene: TRBJ2-3
CDR3nt: TGTGCCAGCAGTGAATATGGTGAGGGGTGGTTGACAGATACGCAGTATTTT
CDR3aa: CASSEYGEGWLTDTQYF

v_gene: TRBV7-9
abundance: many
d_gene: NA
j_gene: TRBJ1-1
CDR3nt: TGTGCCAGCAGCCCTTTACAGGGAACCTACACTGAAGCTTTCTTT
CDR3aa: CASSPLQGTYTEAFF

v_gene: TRBV9
abundance: NA
d_gene: TRBD2
j_gene: TRBJ2-1
CDR3nt: TGTGCCAGCAGCCCGGAGGCCGGGACTACCTACAACAATGAGCAGTTCTTC
CDR3aa: CASSPEAGTTYNNEQFF

v_gene: TRBV28
abundance: NA
d_gene: NA
j_gene: TRBJ2-2
CDR3nt: TGTGCCAGCAGTGACCGCAGGGACACCGGGGAGCTGTTTTTT
CDR3aa: CASSDRRDTGELFF

v_gene: TRBV10-2
abundance: NA
d_gene: NA
j_gene: TRBJ2-5
CDR3nt: TGCGCCAGCAGTGCTCCGCGGGACCGCCAAGAGACCCAGTACTTC
CDR3aa: CASSAPRDRQETQYF

v_gene: TRBV6-2/TRBV6-3
abundance: NA
d_gene: NA
j_gene: TRBJ2-1
CDR3nt: TGTGCCAGCAGGGCGGAAAGGGGGGAAAAGAATGAGCAGTTCTTC
CDR3aa: CASRAERGEKNEQFF

v_gene: TRBV7-9
abundance: NA
d_gene: NA
j_gene: TRBJ2-7
CDR3nt: TGTGCCAGCAGCTTAGTACGGGGCCTGTACTCCTACGAGCAGTACTTC
CDR3aa: CASSLVRGLYSYEQYF

v_gene: TRBV7-9
abundance: NA
d_gene: NA
j_gene: TRBJ1-4
CDR3nt: TGTGCCAGCAGCCTAGAAGGGACCGCTGATAATGAAAAACTGTTTTTT
CDR3aa: CASSLEGTADNEKLFF

v_gene: TRBV7-9
abundance: NA
d_gene: TRBD1
j_gene: TRBJ2-7
CDR3nt: TGTGCCAGCAGCCCGGGACAGGGGGATTGGGAGCAGTACTTC
CDR3aa: CASSPGQGDWEQYF

v_gene: TRBV2
abundance: NA
d_gene: NA
j_gene: TRBJ1-1
CDR3nt: TGTGCCAGCAGTGTCCGGGGCCGCGCTGAAGCTTTCTTT
CDR3aa: CASSVRGRAEAFF

v_gene: TRBV24-1
abundance: few
d_gene: NA
j_gene: TRBJ2-2
CDR3nt: TGTGCCACCAGTGAGACAGGAACGAACACCGGGGAGCTGTTTTTT
CDR3aa: CATSETGTNTGELFF

v_gene: TRBV11-2
abundance: NA
d_gene: TRBD2
j_gene: TRBJ2-2
CDR3nt: TGTGCCAGCAGCTCCTGGCGGCGCAGGGAGGGGACCGGGGAGCTGTTTTTT
CDR3aa: CASSSWRRREGTGELFF

v_gene: TRBV7-2
abundance: many
d_gene: NA
j_gene: TRBJ2-4
CDR3nt: TGTGCCAGCAGCCCCGAAGACTCAAACATTCAGTACTTC
CDR3aa: CASSPEDSNIQYF

v_gene: TRBV9
abundance: NA
d_gene: NA
j_gene: TRBJ2-6
CDR3nt: TGTGCCAGCAGCCTCAGGACCCAGGGGGGGGCCAACGTCCTGACTTTC
CDR3aa: CASSLRTQGGANVLTF

v_gene: TRBV7-6
abundance: NA
d_gene: TRBD2
j_gene: TRBJ2-1
CDR3nt: TGTGCCAGCAGCTTAGCGTCCCTAGCGGGGGGTGAGCAGTTCTTC
CDR3aa: CASSLASLAGGEQFF

v_gene: TRBV5-1
abundance: NA
d_gene: NA
j_gene: TRBJ2-7
CDR3nt: TGCGCCAGCCGCCTCGGGGGTGGGAACTACGAGCAGTACTTC
CDR3aa: CASRLGGGNYEQYF

v_gene: TRBV6-2/TRBV6-3
abundance: NA
d_gene: NA
j_gene: TRBJ2-1
CDR3nt: TGTGCCAGCAGTTACGGAAGACTAGGGGATGAGCAGTTCTTC
CDR3aa: CASSYGRLGDEQFF

v_gene: TRBV10-2
abundance: NA
d_gene: NA
j_gene: TRBJ2-7
CDR3nt: TGCGCCAGCGGACCACCGCGGACCGCCACCTACGAGCAGTACTTC
CDR3aa: CASGPPRTATYEQYF

v_gene: TRBV7-6
abundance: many
d_gene: TRBD2
j_gene: TRBJ2-3
CDR3nt: TGTGCCAGCAGCTTAGACGCGGGTGTGGCTAGCGGGCCGAGCACAGATACGCAGTATTTT
CDR3aa: CASSLDAGVASGPSTDTQYF

v_gene: TRBV15
abundance: NA
d_gene: NA
j_gene: TRBJ2-2
CDR3nt: TGTGCCACCAGCAGAGGGGGAAAGGACGGGTACACCGGGGAGCTGTTTTTT
CDR3aa: CATSRGGKDGYTGELFF

v_gene: TRBV11-3
abundance: few
d_gene: TRBD1
j_gene: TRBJ2-3
CDR3nt: TGTGCCAGCAGCGCAGGGACAGGGGATACGCAGTATTTT
CDR3aa: CASSAGTGDTQYF

v_gene: TRBV7-6
abundance: NA
d_gene: NA
j_gene: TRBJ1-1
CDR3nt: TGTGCCAGCAGCTTAGGGACGGGGACTTTCTTT
CDR3aa: CASSLGTGTFF

v_gene: TRBV7-9
abundance: few
d_gene: NA
j_gene: TRBJ2-7
CDR3nt: TGTGCCAGCAGCCCTCCCCGCGGCGAGCAGTACTTC
CDR3aa: CASSPPRGEQYF

v_gene: TRBV6-1
abundance: few
d_gene: TRBD1
j_gene: TRBJ2-3
CDR3nt: TGTGCCAGCAGTTATGACAGGGAAGGGGGAAGTGACACAGATACGCAGTATTTT
CDR3aa: CASSYDREGGSDTDTQYF

v_gene: TRBV7-8
abundance: many
d_gene: NA
j_gene: TRBJ2-2
CDR3nt: TGTGCCAGCAGCCCCCAGGTGCGGGCCACCGGGGAGCTGTTTTTT
CDR3aa: CASSPQVRATGELFF

v_gene: TRBV27
abundance: NA
d_gene: TRBD1
j_gene: TRBJ1-3
CDR3nt: TGTGCCAGCAGCTCGACAGGGCTCGGAAACACCATATATTTT
CDR3aa: CASSSTGLGNTIYF

v_gene: TRBV7-9
abundance: NA
d_gene: TRBD1
j_gene: TRBJ1-4
CDR3nt: TGTGCCAGCAGCAGACCCCCGGGACAGGATAATGAAAAACTGTTTTTT
CDR3aa: CASSRPPGQDNEKLFF

v_gene: TRBV7-9
abundance: NA
d_gene: NA
j_gene: TRBJ1-5
CDR3nt: TGTGCCAGCAGCTCCACGAGGGGAAACAATCAGCCCCAGCATTTT
CDR3aa: CASSSTRGNNQPQHF